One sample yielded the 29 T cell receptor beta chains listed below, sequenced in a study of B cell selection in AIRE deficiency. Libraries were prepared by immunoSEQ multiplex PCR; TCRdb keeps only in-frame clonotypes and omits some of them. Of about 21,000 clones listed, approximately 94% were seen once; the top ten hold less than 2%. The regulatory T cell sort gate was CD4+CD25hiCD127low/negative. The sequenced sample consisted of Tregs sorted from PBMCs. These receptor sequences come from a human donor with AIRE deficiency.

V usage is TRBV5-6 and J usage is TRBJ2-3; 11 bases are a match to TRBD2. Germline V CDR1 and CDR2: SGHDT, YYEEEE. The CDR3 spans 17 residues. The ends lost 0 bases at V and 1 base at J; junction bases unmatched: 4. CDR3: CASSLGRLAGRTDTQYF. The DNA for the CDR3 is TGTGCCAGCAGCTTGGGCCGACTAGCGGGACGCACAGATACGCAGTATTTT.

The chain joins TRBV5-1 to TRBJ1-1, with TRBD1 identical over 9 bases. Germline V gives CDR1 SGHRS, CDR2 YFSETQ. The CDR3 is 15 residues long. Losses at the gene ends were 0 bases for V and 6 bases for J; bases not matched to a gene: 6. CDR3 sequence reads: CASSLVPGTGPEAFF. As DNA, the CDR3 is TGCGCCAGCAGCTTGGTCCCTGGGACAGGGCCTGAAGCTTTCTTT. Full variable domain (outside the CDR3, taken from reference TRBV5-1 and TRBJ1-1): KAGVTQTPRYLIKTRGQQVTLSCSPISGHRSVSWYQQTPGQGLQFLFEYFSETQRNKGNFPGRFSGRQFSNSRSEMNVSTLELGDSALYLCASSLVPGTGPEAFFGQGTRLTVV.

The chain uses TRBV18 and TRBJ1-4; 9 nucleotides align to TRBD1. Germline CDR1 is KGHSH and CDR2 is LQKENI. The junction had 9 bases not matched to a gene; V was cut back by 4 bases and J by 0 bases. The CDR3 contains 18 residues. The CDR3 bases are TGTGCCAGCTCACTCAACAGGGGGCCCTCAGCAACTAATGAAAAACTGTTTTTT. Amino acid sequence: CASSLNRGPSATNEKLFF.

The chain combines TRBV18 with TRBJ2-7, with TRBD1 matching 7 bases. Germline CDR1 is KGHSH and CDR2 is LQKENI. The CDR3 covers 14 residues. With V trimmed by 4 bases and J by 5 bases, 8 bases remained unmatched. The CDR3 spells CASSLERGRHEQYF. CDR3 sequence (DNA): TGTGCCAGCTCACTAGAAAGGGGGCGCCACGAGCAGTACTTC.

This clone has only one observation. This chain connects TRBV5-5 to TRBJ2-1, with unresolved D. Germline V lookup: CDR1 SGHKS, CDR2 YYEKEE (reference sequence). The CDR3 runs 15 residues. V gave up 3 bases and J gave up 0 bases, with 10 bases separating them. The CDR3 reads CASSSERSSYNEQFF. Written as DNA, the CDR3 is TGTGCCAGCAGCTCTGAAAGGAGCTCCTACAATGAGCAGTTCTTC.

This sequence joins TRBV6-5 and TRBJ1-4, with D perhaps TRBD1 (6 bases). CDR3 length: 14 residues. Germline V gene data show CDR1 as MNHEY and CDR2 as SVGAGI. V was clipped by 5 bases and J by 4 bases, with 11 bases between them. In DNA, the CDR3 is TGTGCCAGCAGTGAGGGGGGCGTTAATGAAAAACTGTTTTTT. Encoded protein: CASSEGGVNEKLFF.

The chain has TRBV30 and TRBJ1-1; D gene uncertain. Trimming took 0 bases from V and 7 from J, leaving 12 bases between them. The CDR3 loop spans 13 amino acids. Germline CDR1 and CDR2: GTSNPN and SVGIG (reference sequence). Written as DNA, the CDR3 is TGTGCCTGGAGTGTTGGCCCACCCCTTGAAGCTTTCTTT. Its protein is CAWSVGPPLEAFF.

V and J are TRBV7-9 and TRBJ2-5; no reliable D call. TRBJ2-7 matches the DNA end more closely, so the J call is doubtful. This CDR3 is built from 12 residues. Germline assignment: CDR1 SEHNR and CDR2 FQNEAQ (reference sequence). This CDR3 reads CASSFQFYEQYF. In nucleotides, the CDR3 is TGTGCCAGCAGCTTCCAGTTCTACGAGCAGTACTTC.

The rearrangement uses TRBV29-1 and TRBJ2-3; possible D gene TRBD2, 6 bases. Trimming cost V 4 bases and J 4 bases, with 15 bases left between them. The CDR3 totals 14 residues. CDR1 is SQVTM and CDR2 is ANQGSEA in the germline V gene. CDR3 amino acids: CSVASGSVSDTQYF. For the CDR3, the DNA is TGCAGCGTTGCGTCCGGGAGTGTTTCAGATACGCAGTATTTT.

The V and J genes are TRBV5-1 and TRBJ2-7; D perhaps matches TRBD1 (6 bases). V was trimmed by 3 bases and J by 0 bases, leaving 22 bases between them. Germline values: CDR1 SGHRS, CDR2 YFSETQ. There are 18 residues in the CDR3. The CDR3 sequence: CASSSSILGTLSSYEQYF. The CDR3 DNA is TGCGCCAGCAGCTCCTCCATCCTGGGGACACTCAGCTCCTACGAGCAGTACTTC.

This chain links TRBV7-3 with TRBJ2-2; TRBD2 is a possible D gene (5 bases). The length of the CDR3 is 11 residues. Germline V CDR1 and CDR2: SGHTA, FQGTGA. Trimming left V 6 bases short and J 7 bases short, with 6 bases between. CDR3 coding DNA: TGTGCCAGCAGTGAGGGCGGGGAGCTGTTTTTT. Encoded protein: CASSEGGELFF.

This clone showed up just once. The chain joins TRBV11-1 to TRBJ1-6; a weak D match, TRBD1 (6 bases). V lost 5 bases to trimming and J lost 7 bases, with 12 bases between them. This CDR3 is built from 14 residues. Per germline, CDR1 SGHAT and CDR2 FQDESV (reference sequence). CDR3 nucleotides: TGTGCCAGCAGCCAGGGGCGAGAGAATTCACCCCTCCACTTT. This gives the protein CASSQGRENSPLHF. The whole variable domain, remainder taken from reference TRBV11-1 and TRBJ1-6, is EAEVAQSPRYKITEKSQAVAFWCDPISGHATLYWYRQILGQGPELLVQFQDESVVDDSQLPKDRFSAERLKGVDSTLKIQPAELGDSAMYLCASSQGRENSPLHFGNGTRLTVT.

In nucleotides, the CDR3 is TGTGCCACGGAATTGGAGTATAGCGGGAGGGCCATGGGTGAGCAGTTCTTC. Encoded protein: CATELEYSGRAMGEQFF. V gene TRBV19 combines with J gene TRBJ2-1; 11 nucleotides align to TRBD2. In germline, CDR1 is LNHDA, CDR2 SQIVND (reference sequence). The CDR3 spans 17 residues. V shed 10 bases and J 9 bases; nucleotides not matched to a gene: 20.

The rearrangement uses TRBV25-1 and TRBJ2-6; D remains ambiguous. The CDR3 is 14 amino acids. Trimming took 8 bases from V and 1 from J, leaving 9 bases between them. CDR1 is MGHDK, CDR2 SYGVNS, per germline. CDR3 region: CASARSSGANVLTF. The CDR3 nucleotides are TGTGCCAGCGCTAGGAGTTCTGGGGCCAACGTCCTGACTTTC.

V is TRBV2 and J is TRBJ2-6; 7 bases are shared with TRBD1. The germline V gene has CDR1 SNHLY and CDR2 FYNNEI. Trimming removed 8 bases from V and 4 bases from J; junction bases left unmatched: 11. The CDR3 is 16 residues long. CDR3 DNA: TGTGCCAGCGGGACAGCAGACCCAGGCGGGGCCAACGTCCTGACTTTC. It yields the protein CASGTADPGGANVLTF.

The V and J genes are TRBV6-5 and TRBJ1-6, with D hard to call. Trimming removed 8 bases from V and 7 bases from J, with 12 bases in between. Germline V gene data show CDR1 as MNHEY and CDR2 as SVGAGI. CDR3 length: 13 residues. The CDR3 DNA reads TGTGCCAGCCGGAGGTTGGGGAATTCACCCCTCCACTTT. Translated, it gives CASRRLGNSPLHF.

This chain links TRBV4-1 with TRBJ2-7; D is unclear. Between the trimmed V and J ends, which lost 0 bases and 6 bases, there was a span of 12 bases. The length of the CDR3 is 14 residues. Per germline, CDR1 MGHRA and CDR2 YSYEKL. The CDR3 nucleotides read TGCGCCAGCAGCCAAGATTTCGTGGGTTCCGAGCAGTACTTC. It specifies CASSQDFVGSEQYF.

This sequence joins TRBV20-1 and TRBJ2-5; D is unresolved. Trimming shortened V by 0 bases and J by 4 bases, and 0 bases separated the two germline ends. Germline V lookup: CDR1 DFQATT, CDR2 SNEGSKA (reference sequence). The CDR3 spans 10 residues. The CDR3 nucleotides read TGCAGTGCTAGAGAAGAGACCCAGTACTTC. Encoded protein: CSAREETQYF.

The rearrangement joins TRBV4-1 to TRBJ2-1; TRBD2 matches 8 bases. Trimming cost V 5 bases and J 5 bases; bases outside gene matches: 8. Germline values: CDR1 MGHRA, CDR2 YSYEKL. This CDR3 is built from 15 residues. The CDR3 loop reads CASSSSTGRDNEQFF. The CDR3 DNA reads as TGCGCCAGCAGCTCAAGTACCGGGAGGGACAATGAGCAGTTCTTC.

DNA of the CDR3: TGCGCCAGCAGGCAGACAGGGTTATCCTACGAGCAGTACTTC. Residues: CASRQTGLSYEQYF. This sequence joins TRBV5-1 and TRBJ2-7; 7 positions agree with TRBD1. Germline assignment: CDR1 SGHRS and CDR2 YFSETQ. The CDR3 spans 14 residues. V trimming: 5 bases; J trimming: 1 base; junction bases outside the gene matches: 6.

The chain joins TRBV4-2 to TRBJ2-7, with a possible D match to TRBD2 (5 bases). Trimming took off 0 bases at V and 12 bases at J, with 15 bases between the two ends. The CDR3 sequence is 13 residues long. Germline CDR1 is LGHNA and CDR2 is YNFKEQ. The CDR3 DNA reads TGTGCCAGCAGCCAAGAACGGGGATGGGTTCGGTACTTC. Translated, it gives CASSQERGWVRYF.

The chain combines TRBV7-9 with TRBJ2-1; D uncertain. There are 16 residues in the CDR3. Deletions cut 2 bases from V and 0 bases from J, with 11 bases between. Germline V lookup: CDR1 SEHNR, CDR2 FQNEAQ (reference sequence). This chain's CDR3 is CASSLRAPSSYNEQFF. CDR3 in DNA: TGTGCCAGCAGCTTACGGGCTCCGAGCTCCTACAATGAGCAGTTCTTC.

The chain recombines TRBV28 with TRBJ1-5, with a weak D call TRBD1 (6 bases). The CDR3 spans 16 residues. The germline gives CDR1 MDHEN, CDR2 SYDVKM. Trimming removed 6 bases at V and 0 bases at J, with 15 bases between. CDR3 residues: CASSPGGGYSNQPQHF. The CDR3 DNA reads TGTGCCAGCAGCCCAGGCGGGGGCTATAGCAATCAGCCCCAGCATTTT.

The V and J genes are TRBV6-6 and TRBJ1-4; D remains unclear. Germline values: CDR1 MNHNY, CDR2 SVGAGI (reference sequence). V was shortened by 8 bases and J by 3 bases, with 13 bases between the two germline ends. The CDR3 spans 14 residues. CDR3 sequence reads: CASGRRQANEKLFF. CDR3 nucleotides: TGTGCCAGCGGCAGACGGCAGGCTAATGAAAAACTGTTTTTT.

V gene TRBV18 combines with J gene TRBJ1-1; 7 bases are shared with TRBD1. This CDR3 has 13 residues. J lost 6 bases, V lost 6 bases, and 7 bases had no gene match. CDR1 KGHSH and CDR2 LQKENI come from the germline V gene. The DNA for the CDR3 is TGTGCCAGCTCTTCGACAGGGAGGGCTGAAGCTTTCTTT. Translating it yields CASSSTGRAEAFF.

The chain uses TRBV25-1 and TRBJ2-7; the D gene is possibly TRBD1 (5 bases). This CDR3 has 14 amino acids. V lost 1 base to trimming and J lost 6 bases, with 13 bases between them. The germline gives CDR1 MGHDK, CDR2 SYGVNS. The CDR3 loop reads CASSEFGRVSEQYF. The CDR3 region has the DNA TGTGCCAGCAGTGAATTCGGCAGGGTAAGCGAGCAGTACTTC.

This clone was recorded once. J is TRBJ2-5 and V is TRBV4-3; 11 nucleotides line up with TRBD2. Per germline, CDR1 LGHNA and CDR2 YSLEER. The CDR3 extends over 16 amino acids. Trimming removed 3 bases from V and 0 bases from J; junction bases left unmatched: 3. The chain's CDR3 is CASSQRLAGHQETQYF. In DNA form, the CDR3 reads TGCGCCAGCAGCCAGAGACTAGCGGGGCACCAAGAGACCCAGTACTTC.

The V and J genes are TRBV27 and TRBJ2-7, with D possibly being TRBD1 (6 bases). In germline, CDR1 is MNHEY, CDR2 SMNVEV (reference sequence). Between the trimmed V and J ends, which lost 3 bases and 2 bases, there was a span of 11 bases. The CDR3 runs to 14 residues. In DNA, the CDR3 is TGTGCCAGCAGTTTGCGCAGGGGTCCCTACGAGCAGTACTTC. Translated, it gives CASSLRRGPYEQYF.

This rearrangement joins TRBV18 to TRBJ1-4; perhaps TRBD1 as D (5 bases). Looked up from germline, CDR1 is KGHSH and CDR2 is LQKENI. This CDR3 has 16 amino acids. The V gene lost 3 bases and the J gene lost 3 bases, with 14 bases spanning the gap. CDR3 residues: CASSPLYGAANEKLFF. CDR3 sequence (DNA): TGTGCCAGCTCACCGCTTTACGGGGCGGCTAATGAAAAACTGTTTTTT. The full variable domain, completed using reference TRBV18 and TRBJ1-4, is NAGVMQNPRHLVRRRGQEARLRCSPMKGHSHVYWYRQLPEEGLKFMVYLQKENIIDESGMPKERFSAEFPKEGPSILRIQQVVRGDSAAYFCASSPLYGAANEKLFFGSGTQLSVL.